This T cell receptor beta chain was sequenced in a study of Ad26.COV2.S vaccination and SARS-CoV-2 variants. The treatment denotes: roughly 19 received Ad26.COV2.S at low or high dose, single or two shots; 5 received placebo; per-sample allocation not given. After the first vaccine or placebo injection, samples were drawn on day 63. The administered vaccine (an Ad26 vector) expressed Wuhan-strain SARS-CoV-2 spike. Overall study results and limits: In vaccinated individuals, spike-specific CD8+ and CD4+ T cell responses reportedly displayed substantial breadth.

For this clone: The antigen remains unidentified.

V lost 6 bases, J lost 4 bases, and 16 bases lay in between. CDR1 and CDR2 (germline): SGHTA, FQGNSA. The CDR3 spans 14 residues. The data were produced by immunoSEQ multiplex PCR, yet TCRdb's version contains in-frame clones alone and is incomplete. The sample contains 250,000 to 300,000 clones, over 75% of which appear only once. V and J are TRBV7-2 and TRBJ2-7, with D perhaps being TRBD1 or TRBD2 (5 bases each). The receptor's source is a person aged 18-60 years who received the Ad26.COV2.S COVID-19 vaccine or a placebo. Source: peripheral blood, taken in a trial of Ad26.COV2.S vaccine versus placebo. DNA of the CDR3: TGTGCCAGCAGAGGCCCCCTCAGGGAGTACGAGCAGTACTTC. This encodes CASRGPLREYEQYF.